The entry that follows covers one T cell receptor (beta chain) sequence. Participant ages covered about 18 to 95 years across about two dozen US areas. Original handling: Amplification of reference gene primers was used by the study to estimate nucleated cell counts. The assay was immunoSEQ multiplex PCR, and TCRdb's table has in-frame clones only and misses some. That table gives V, J and clone size, and the DNA gave D and trimming. The sample records about 360,000 clones, approximately 88% being singletons. This specimen belongs to a study of blood T cell repertoires in COVID-19. The CDR3 loop spans 17 amino acids. V gave up 6 bases and J gave up 5 bases; unmatched junction bases: 11. Germline CDR1 KGHSH, CDR2 LQKENI.

The sample was PBMCs or T cells enriched from blood (not recorded which). V and J are TRBV18 and TRBJ2-1; TRBD1 matches at 12 bases. This receptor was obtained from a woman between 40 and 50 years old with acute COVID-19. This chain's CDR3 is CASSLMPGQGANNEQFF. The DNA for the CDR3 is TGTGCCAGCTCCCTCATGCCGGGACAGGGGGCAAACAATGAGCAGTTCTTC.